Presented here are 29 T cell receptor beta chains from one specimen sequenced in a study of shared clonotypes between healthy human individuals. TCRdb's copy holds only in-frame clones and misses some; the assay was immunoSEQ multiplex PCR. The repertoire holds around 1.5 million clones, with 98% as singletons. Sequencing was done on a sample of naive CD4+ T cells sorted from blood. Regarding subset: CD45RA+ positively selected. All receptors derive from a man younger than 45 in good health.

To note about this clone: The identical CDR3 is also encoded by other nucleotide sequences in the sample. The chain combines TRBV29-1 with TRBJ1-1; TRBD1 matches 9 bases. The V and J ends lost 6 bases and 3 bases, in that order; junction bases with no gene match: 5. This CDR3 spans 13 amino acids. In germline, CDR1 is SQVTM, CDR2 ANQGSEA. As DNA, the CDR3 is TGCAGCGTAGCGGACAGGGGTTACACTGAAGCTTTCTTT. Encoded protein: CSVADRGYTEAFF.

This clone was counted between two and nine times. The chain joins TRBV30 to TRBJ1-1, with unresolved D. Trimming took 1 base from V and 3 from J, leaving 3 bases between them. Germline V gives CDR1 GTSNPN, CDR2 SVGIG (reference sequence). CDR3 length: 11 amino acids. The CDR3 region has the DNA TGTGCCTGGAGTGCGCACACTGAAGCTTTCTTT. Translated: CAWSAHTEAFF. The full variable domain, its missing parts supplied by reference TRBV30 and TRBJ1-1, is SQTIHQWPATLVQPVGSPLSLECTVEGTSNPNLYWYRQAAGRGLQLLFYSVGIGQISSEVPQNLSASRPQDRQFILSSKKLLLSDSGFYLCAWSAHTEAFFGQGTRLTVV.

On this clone itself: One end of the junction does not line up with germline, which may come from a read error. The V and J genes are TRBV2 and TRBJ2-3; 12 bases agree with TRBD2. Germline loops: CDR1 SNHLY, CDR2 FYNNEI. This CDR3 is 11 amino acids long. CDR3: CASSSSGRVDF. The CDR3 nucleotides read TGTGCCAGCAGTTCTAGCGGGAGGGTGGATTTT. Together with reference TRBV2 and TRBJ2-3, the CDR3 gives the full variable domain: EPEVTQTPSHQVTQMGQEVILRCVPISNHLYFYWYRQILGQKVEFLVSFYNNEISEKSEIFDDQFSVERPDGSNFTLKIRSTKLEDSAMYFCASSSSGRVDFGPGTRLTVL.

The rearrangement joins TRBV6-1 to TRBJ2-7; D is perhaps TRBD1 (6 bases). Trimming removed 5 bases from V and 3 bases from J, with 14 bases in between. The germline CDR1 and CDR2 sequences are MNHNS and SASEGT. This CDR3 contains 14 residues. The CDR3 reads CASSRTDTLYEQYF. In DNA form, the CDR3 reads TGTGCCAGCAGTCGGACAGATACCCTCTACGAGCAGTACTTC.

The chain uses TRBV7-2 and TRBJ2-5, with 11 nucleotides matching TRBD1. Trimming at V came to 5 bases and at J to 5 bases, leaving 7 bases not matched to a gene. CDR3 length equals 15 residues. CDR1 is SGHTA and CDR2 is FQGNSA in the germline V gene. The CDR3 sequence is CASSTGQGAPETQYF. The CDR3 DNA reads TGTGCCAGCAGCACCGGACAGGGGGCGCCGGAGACCCAGTACTTC.

The chain uses TRBV15 and TRBJ2-3; D is ambiguous. Germline V CDR1 and CDR2: LNHNV, YYDKDF (reference sequence). The V gene lost 1 base and the J gene lost 7 bases, with 9 bases spanning the gap. The CDR3 totals 13 residues. The CDR3 here is CATSRVYGNTQYF. CDR3 coding DNA: TGTGCCACCAGCAGAGTTTACGGAAATACGCAGTATTTT.

The chain employs TRBV6-4 and TRBJ2-2; no firm D call. This CDR3 region has 14 residues. Germline lookup yields CDR1 MRHNA and CDR2 SNTAGT. Trimming cost V 8 bases and J 5 bases, with 15 bases left between them. Here the CDR3 DNA reads TGTGCCAGCTGTCCGGAGTTTGGTACCGGGGAGCTGTTTTTT. Its protein is CASCPEFGTGELFF.

The chain employs TRBV11-2 and TRBJ2-3; D unresolved. This CDR3 spans 14 amino acids. Between the trimmed V and J ends, which lost 7 bases and 1 base, there was a span of 12 bases. Per the germline V gene, CDR1 is SGHAT and CDR2 is FQNNGV. The CDR3 DNA reads as TGTGCCAGCATCGATTATGGAGGCACAGATACGCAGTATTTT. Translated, it gives CASIDYGGTDTQYF.

The gene calls are TRBV28 and TRBJ2-5; 8 bases align to TRBD2. V was pared by 2 bases and J by 5 bases, with 4 bases of the junction left unmatched. The CDR3 sequence is 14 residues long. Germline lookup yields CDR1 MDHEN and CDR2 SYDVKM. CDR3 protein: CASSLPRGGETQYF. CDR3 nucleotides: TGTGCCAGCAGTTTACCCCGCGGGGGGGAGACCCAGTACTTC.

This clone appeared once. V usage is TRBV18 and J usage is TRBJ2-5; 11 positions agree with TRBD1. Trimming removed 1 base from V and 5 bases from J; junction bases left unmatched: 6. The CDR3 length is 16 residues. The germline CDR1 and CDR2 sequences are KGHSH and LQKENI. The CDR3 region has the DNA TGTGCCAGCTCACCACGGACAGGGGGCGCATGGGAGACCCAGTACTTC. Its translation: CASSPRTGGAWETQYF.

V and J are TRBV19 and TRBJ1-4, with a tentative D call TRBD1 (6 bases). Trimming stripped 5 bases from V and 8 bases from J, with 18 bases between. Germline CDR1 is LNHDA and CDR2 is SQIVND (reference sequence). CDR3 size: 15 residues. This CDR3 reads CASSHPQGPGEKLFF. DNA for the CDR3: TGTGCCAGTAGTCACCCACAGGGACCAGGGGAAAAACTGTTTTTT.

Note on this clone: In the same sample, other DNA sequences code for this CDR3. The genes are TRBV5-1 and TRBJ1-3; tentatively, D is TRBD1 (6 bases). Per germline, CDR1 SGHRS and CDR2 YFSETQ. Deletions cut 0 bases from V and 4 bases from J, with 8 bases between. The CDR3 length is 14 residues. CDR3 bases: TGCGCCAGCAGCTTGGGTACAGGGGGAAACACCATATATTTT. Amino acid sequence: CASSLGTGGNTIYF.

The V gene is TRBV7-6, the J gene TRBJ2-5; 10 bases are shared with TRBD2. Germline CDR1 is SGHVS and CDR2 is FNYEAQ. Unmatched junction bases numbered 5, after V lost 2 bases and J lost 2 bases. The CDR3 runs 16 residues. The CDR3 DNA follows: TGTGCCAGCAGCTTATCGGGACTAGCGATGCAAGAGACCCAGTACTTC. Encoded protein: CASSLSGLAMQETQYF.

The chain is built from TRBV2 and TRBJ2-7; D uncertain. V dropped 3 bases and J dropped 3 bases, with 9 bases sitting between them. Germline lookup yields CDR1 SNHLY and CDR2 FYNNEI. The CDR3 is 13 residues long. CDR3 residues: CASSDRTGYEQYF. In DNA form, the CDR3 reads TGTGCCAGCAGTGATAGGACGGGCTACGAGCAGTACTTC.

The rearrangement uses TRBV5-8 and TRBJ2-7, with D uncertain. The CDR3 sequence is 16 residues long. Germline values: CDR1 SGHTS, CDR2 YDEGEE. The V and J ends lost 3 bases and 0 bases respectively, with 16 bases between them. In DNA form, the CDR3 reads TGTGCCAGCAGCTCTCCCACATGGCCAACCTCCTACGAGCAGTACTTC. Translation gives CASSSPTWPTSYEQYF.

V gene TRBV7-6 combines with J gene TRBJ2-7, with D unclear. The V and J ends lost 2 bases and 0 bases respectively, with 11 bases between them. The CDR3 is made up of 15 amino acids. Germline CDR1 reads SGHVS; CDR2 reads FNYEAQ. CDR3 loop: CASSLTYKSSYEQYF. DNA for the CDR3: TGTGCCAGCAGCTTAACCTACAAGAGCTCCTACGAGCAGTACTTC.

CDR3: CAWRPPGREPQHF. The CDR3 DNA reads as TGTGCCTGGAGACCCCCGGGGAGGGAGCCCCAGCATTTT. This rearrangement joins TRBV30 to TRBJ1-5; D gene ambiguous. The length of the CDR3 is 13 residues. From germline, CDR1 is GTSNPN and CDR2 SVGIG (reference sequence). Trimming cost V 3 bases and J 8 bases, with 14 bases left between them.

This clone was counted once. CDR3 sequence: CASRRDGETQYF. The DNA of the CDR3 is TGTGCCAGCAGAAGGGACGGAGAGACCCAGTACTTC. V is TRBV5-6 and J is TRBJ2-5; D may match TRBD1 or TRBD2 (5 bases each). The CDR3 has 12 amino acids. Trimming cost V 5 bases and J 4 bases, with 9 bases left between them. Germline CDR1 is SGHDT and CDR2 is YYEEEE.

The chain is built from TRBV30 and TRBJ1-5; D gene ambiguous. This CDR3 has 13 amino acids. Germline V lookup: CDR1 GTSNPN, CDR2 SVGIG (reference sequence). V was clipped by 2 bases and J by 6 bases, with 11 bases between them. The CDR3 nucleotides are TGTGCCTGGAGTTTCCAGTTTTCTCAGCCCCAGCATTTT. This sequence encodes CAWSFQFSQPQHF. The entire variable domain, with the rest obtained from reference TRBV30 and TRBJ1-5, is as follows: SQTIHQWPATLVQPVGSPLSLECTVEGTSNPNLYWYRQAAGRGLQLLFYSVGIGQISSEVPQNLSASRPQDRQFILSSKKLLLSDSGFYLCAWSFQFSQPQHFGDGTRLSIL.

The V call is TRBV7-9, the J call TRBJ2-1; 7 bases line up with TRBD2. V trimming: 5 bases; J trimming: 4 bases; junction bases outside the gene matches: 11. Per the germline V gene, CDR1 is SEHNR and CDR2 is FQNEAQ (reference sequence). The CDR3 spans 16 residues. The CDR3 nucleotides are TGTGCCAGCAGCAGACTAGCAGCCCAGTCATACAATGAGCAGTTCTTC. Translated, it gives CASSRLAAQSYNEQFF.

V and J are TRBV19 and TRBJ1-1; the D gene is possibly TRBD1 (5 bases). The CDR3 runs to 16 residues. Looked up from germline, CDR1 is LNHDA and CDR2 is SQIVND (reference sequence). V lost 1 base and J 4 bases, leaving 16 bases between the germline ends. CDR3 nucleotide sequence: TGTGCCAGTAGTATAGGGCGAGGACAAGGATTCACTGAAGCTTTCTTT. Protein product: CASSIGRGQGFTEAFF.

The table lists this clone with a count of one. The rearrangement uses TRBV15 and TRBJ1-4, with D tentatively TRBD1 (5 bases). Germline V gene lookup returns CDR1 LNHNV and CDR2 YYDKDF (reference sequence). Trimming pared 1 base from V and 4 bases from J, leaving 13 bases between. The CDR3 consists of 16 residues. The CDR3 DNA follows: TGTGCCACCAGCAGAGCGGGCCGGGGGGGTAATGAAAAACTGTTTTTT. This gives the protein CATSRAGRGGNEKLFF.

V and J are TRBV7-2 and TRBJ2-2, with 10 bases matching TRBD1. Trimming cost V 5 bases and J 0 bases; bases outside gene matches: 6. The CDR3 has 17 residues. Germline CDR1 reads SGHTA; CDR2 reads FQGNSA. Here the CDR3 reads CASSRTGQGANTGELFF. CDR3 nucleotide sequence: TGTGCCAGCAGCCGGACTGGACAGGGGGCGAACACCGGGGAGCTGTTTTTT. The full variable domain, rest sourced from reference TRBV7-2 and TRBJ2-2, is GAGVSQSPSNKVTEKGKDVELRCDPISGHTALYWYRQSLGQGLEFLIYFQGNSAPDKSGLPSDRFSAERTGGSVSTLTIQRTQQEDSAVYLCASSRTGQGANTGELFFGEGSRLTVL.

The chain combines TRBV7-2 with TRBJ1-2; D perhaps matches TRBD1 (5 bases). The CDR3 has 15 amino acids. Germline lookup yields CDR1 SGHTA and CDR2 FQGNSA. V dropped 4 bases and J dropped 5 bases, with 17 bases sitting between them. Here the CDR3 reads CASSSTSVRGYGYTF. CDR3 nucleotide sequence: TGTGCCAGCAGCTCTACTTCCGTCCGGGGGTATGGCTACACCTTC. Combining the CDR3 with reference TRBV7-2 and TRBJ1-2 gives the whole variable domain GAGVSQSPSNKVTEKGKDVELRCDPISGHTALYWYRQSLGQGLEFLIYFQGNSAPDKSGLPSDRFSAERTGGSVSTLTIQRTQQEDSAVYLCASSSTSVRGYGYTFGSGTRLTVV.

The rearrangement joins TRBV9 to TRBJ2-2, with 7 bases aligning to TRBD2. In germline, CDR1 is SGDLS, CDR2 YYNGEE. The CDR3 is 17 residues long. V shed 0 bases, J shed 11 bases, and the junction held 16 bases outside the gene matches. As DNA, the CDR3 is TGTGCCAGCAGCGTAGCAGTGACTAGCTCTAAGGAGCCTGAGCTGTTTTTT. Its protein product is CASSVAVTSSKEPELFF. Using reference TRBV9 and TRBJ2-2 for the parts outside the CDR3, the full variable domain is DSGVTQTPKHLITATGQRVTLRCSPRSGDLSVYWYQQSLDQGLQFLIQYYNGEERAKGNILERFSAQQFPDLHSELNLSSLELGDSALYFCASSVAVTSSKEPELFFGEGSRLTVL.

The J gene is TRBJ2-1, the V gene TRBV18; D is unclear. The CDR3 spans 16 residues. Germline lookup yields CDR1 KGHSH and CDR2 LQKENI. The V gene lost 4 bases and the J gene lost 2 bases, with 15 bases spanning the gap. CDR3 residues: CASSRTGRRTYNEQFF. As DNA, the CDR3 is TGTGCCAGCTCACGTACCGGACGCCGAACCTACAATGAGCAGTTCTTC.

This chain uses TRBV18 with TRBJ1-1; TRBD1 is a possible D gene (6 bases). V lost 3 bases, J lost 7 bases, and 9 bases lay in between. Germline lookup yields CDR1 KGHSH and CDR2 LQKENI. This CDR3 has 12 residues. For the CDR3, the DNA is TGTGCCAGCTCACCGAAACAGGGTGAAGCTTTCTTT. It encodes CASSPKQGEAFF. Full variable domain (rest looked up from reference TRBV18 and TRBJ1-1): NAGVMQNPRHLVRRRGQEARLRCSPMKGHSHVYWYRQLPEEGLKFMVYLQKENIIDESGMPKERFSAEFPKEGPSILRIQQVVRGDSAAYFCASSPKQGEAFFGQGTRLTVV.

The CDR3 spells CASSVRDTTASAEQYF. CDR3 bases: TGTGCCAGCAGTGTCAGGGACACCACCGCTTCGGCCGAGCAGTACTTC. This chain links TRBV6-1 with TRBJ2-7; TRBD1 might be the D (6 bases). CDR1 and CDR2 from the germline V gene are MNHNS and SASEGT. The CDR3 is 16 residues long. The V end was cut by 4 bases, the J end by 6 bases, with 22 bases between.

The chain couples TRBV28 to TRBJ2-7; tentatively, D is TRBD1 (6 bases). Trimming removed 5 bases at V and 0 bases at J, with 11 bases between. Germline V gene sequence: CDR1 MDHEN, CDR2 SYDVKM. The length of the CDR3 is 14 residues. The CDR3 sequence is CASSPQGSSYEQYF. For the CDR3, the DNA is TGTGCCAGCAGTCCTCAGGGGTCCTCCTACGAGCAGTACTTC.